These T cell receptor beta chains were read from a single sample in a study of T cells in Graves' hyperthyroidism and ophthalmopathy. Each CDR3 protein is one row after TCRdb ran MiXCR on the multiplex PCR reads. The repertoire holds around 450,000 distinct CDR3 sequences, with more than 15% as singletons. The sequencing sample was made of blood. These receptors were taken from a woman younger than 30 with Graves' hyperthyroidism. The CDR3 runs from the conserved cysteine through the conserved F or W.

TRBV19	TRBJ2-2	CASSSAGNTGELFF
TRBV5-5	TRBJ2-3	CASWGRVGTLLTDTQYF
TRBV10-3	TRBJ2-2	CATHGGASTGELFF
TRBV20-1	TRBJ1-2	CSAGRNDYGYTF
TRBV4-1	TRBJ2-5	CASSPAISVETQYF
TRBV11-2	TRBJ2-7	CASSHGAGSPYEQYF
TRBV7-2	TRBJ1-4	CASSLSPGGSNEKLFF
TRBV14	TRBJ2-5	CASSPGKTQYF
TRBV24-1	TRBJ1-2	CATSGPQGGYGYTF
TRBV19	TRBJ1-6	CATGTANSPLHF
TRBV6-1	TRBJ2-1	CASRAIDSYNEQFF
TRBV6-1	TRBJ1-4	CASRRQGGLEKLFF